A single sample is the source of the 31 T cell receptor beta chains below, sequenced in a study of T cells in Graves' hyperthyroidism and ophthalmopathy. Amplified regions were TCR beta CDR3 sequences from RNA transcripts. During a first-round RT-PCR of the TCR CDR3, the HTBI primer set was used. TCRdb ran MiXCR on the multiplex PCR reads and lists one entry per CDR3 protein. The data show around 350,000 distinct CDR3 sequences, approximately 25% seen once. Sequencing used blood. The receptors were sampled from a man aged 45-60 years with Graves' hyperthyroidism.

This clonotype has more than one count but fewer than ten. The chain uses TRBV19 and TRBJ1-2; maybe TRBD1 (5 bases). The V gene's germline CDR1 is LNHDA and CDR2 SQIVND (reference sequence). The V end lost 6 bases, the J end lost 4 bases, and 15 bases lay between the germline ends. CDR3 length: 14 residues. CDR3 loop: CASRQVSLFYGYTF. DNA of the CDR3: TGTGCCAGTAGACAGGTCAGCCTCTTCTATGGCTACACCTTC.

This clonotype came up a few times. This sequence joins TRBV30 and TRBJ2-7; weak D call: TRBD1 (5 bases). Trimming took 0 bases from V and 4 from J, leaving 10 bases between them. This CDR3 region has 13 residues. CDR1 and CDR2 (germline): GTSNPN, SVGIG (reference sequence). The chain's CDR3 is CAWSVRTGYEQYF. The CDR3, as DNA: TGTGCCTGGAGTGTACGCACAGGTTACGAGCAGTACTTC.

The V and J genes are TRBV19 and TRBJ1-5; TRBD1 agrees at 9 bases. With 5 bases clipped from V and 4 bases from J, the junction kept 9 bases outside the gene matches. The CDR3 covers 16 residues. CDR1 is LNHDA and CDR2 is SQIVND in the germline V gene (reference sequence). CDR3 protein: CASSLKRQGENQPQHF. Here the CDR3 DNA reads TGTGCCAGTAGTCTAAAAAGACAGGGGGAAAATCAGCCCCAGCATTTT.

This clonotype was seen a few times. V gene TRBV5-1 combines with J gene TRBJ2-3; 14 nucleotides line up with TRBD2. The germline V gene encodes CDR1 SGHRS and CDR2 YFSETQ. CDR3 size: 18 residues. After removal of 4 bases from V and 2 bases from J, the junction contained 9 bases not matched to a gene. The CDR3 sequence is CASSAGLAGGGYTDTQYF. CDR3 sequence (DNA): TGCGCCAGCAGCGCAGGACTAGCGGGGGGAGGATACACAGATACGCAGTATTTT. The full variable domain, rest sourced from reference TRBV5-1 and TRBJ2-3, is KAGVTQTPRYLIKTRGQQVTLSCSPISGHRSVSWYQQTPGQGLQFLFEYFSETQRNKGNFPGRFSGRQFSNSRSEMNVSTLELGDSALYLCASSAGLAGGGYTDTQYFGPGTRLTVL.

CDR3 residues: CASSVSLGTSGIPTDTQYF. The CDR3 nucleotides read TGTGCCAGCAGCGTCTCTCTCGGGACTAGCGGGATACCCACCGATACGCAGTATTTT. This chain links TRBV9 with TRBJ2-3; 13 nucleotides line up with TRBD2. V was clipped by 2 bases and J by 6 bases; unmatched bases: 15. Germline loops: CDR1 SGDLS, CDR2 YYNGEE. CDR3 length: 19 amino acids.

J is TRBJ1-3 and V is TRBV5-6; no firm D call. V lost 2 bases, J lost 1 base, and 7 bases lay in between. The CDR3 has 14 residues. Germline V lookup: CDR1 SGHDT, CDR2 YYEEEE. The CDR3 region is CASSFEGSGNTIYF. In DNA form, the CDR3 reads TGTGCCAGCAGCTTCGAGGGATCTGGAAACACCATATATTTT.

The table lists this clonotype with many counts. The chain is built from TRBV10-3 and TRBJ1-1; D not resolved. The V gene lost 6 bases and the J gene lost 1 base, with 15 bases spanning the gap. The germline V gene encodes CDR1 ENHRY and CDR2 SYGVKD. The CDR3 has 15 residues. CDR3 loop: CAISPAGRKNTEAFF. As DNA, the CDR3 is TGTGCCATCAGCCCCGCCGGACGGAAGAACACTGAAGCTTTCTTT.

The chain combines TRBV20-1 with TRBJ2-1; D tentatively reads TRBD1 or TRBD2 (6 bases each). The V gene's germline CDR1 is DFQATT and CDR2 SNEGSKA (reference sequence). This CDR3 comprises 12 residues. V was shortened by 3 bases and J by 6 bases, with 9 bases between the two germline ends. The CDR3 sequence: CSASGGLNEQFF. In DNA form, the CDR3 reads TGCAGTGCTAGCGGGGGCCTCAATGAGCAGTTCTTC.

The chain has TRBV6-1 and TRBJ2-7, with TRBD2 as a possible D gene (5 bases). Trimming took off 5 bases at V and 3 bases at J, with 14 bases between the two ends. CDR3 length: 14 residues. Germline V CDR1 and CDR2: MNHNS, SASEGT. CDR3 in DNA: TGTGCCAGCAGTACTAGACGGGCCATCTACGAGCAGTACTTC. It translates to CASSTRRAIYEQYF.

In its sample, this clonotype was seen a few times. The chain recombines TRBV30 with TRBJ1-1; TRBD1 agrees at 9 bases. This CDR3 comprises 14 residues. Per germline, CDR1 GTSNPN and CDR2 SVGIG (reference sequence). Losses at the gene ends were 0 bases for V and 5 bases for J; bases not matched to a gene: 4. CDR3 protein: CAWSVGQGNTEAFF. In DNA, the CDR3 is TGTGCCTGGAGTGTCGGACAGGGGAATACTGAAGCTTTCTTT.

The chain combines TRBV20-1 with TRBJ1-5, with D hard to call. With 3 bases removed from V and 2 bases from J, the gap between germline ends came to 11 bases. The CDR3 contains 14 residues. CDR1 is DFQATT and CDR2 is SNEGSKA in the germline V gene (reference sequence). This CDR3 reads CSASSGGGNQPQHF. For the CDR3, the DNA is TGCAGTGCTAGTTCGGGAGGAGGCAATCAGCCCCAGCATTTT.

This clonotype appeared a few times. The chain recombines TRBV29-1 with TRBJ2-7; TRBD1 agrees at 10 bases. Germline assignment: CDR1 SQVTM and CDR2 ANQGSEA. J was trimmed by 6 bases and V by 7 bases; bases with no gene match: 6. The CDR3 totals 12 residues. As DNA, the CDR3 is TGCAGCGGCGGGACAGGGGATCGCGAGCAGTACTTC. Its translation: CSGGTGDREQYF.

This clonotype occurred a few times. This chain connects TRBV10-3 to TRBJ2-5, with a weak D call TRBD2 (6 bases). V lost 10 bases to trimming and J lost 0 bases, with 12 bases between them. Germline assignment: CDR1 ENHRY and CDR2 SYGVKD. CDR3 size: 13 residues. DNA for the CDR3: TGTGCCACCCTGAGGAGGGACCAAGAGACCCAGTACTTC. Protein sequence: CATLRRDQETQYF.

The chain recombines TRBV6-4 with TRBJ2-3, with TRBD2 matching over 9 bases. The V gene end was trimmed by 0 bases and the J gene end by 6 bases; junction bases not matched to a gene: 4. The CDR3 runs to 15 residues. Germline-derived CDR1 and CDR2 are MRHNA and SNTAGT. CDR3 nucleotide sequence: TGTGCCAGCAGTGACTCCGCGGGAGGGCCTGATACGCAGTATTTT. Amino acid sequence: CASSDSAGGPDTQYF.

This clonotype was recorded a few times. The chain uses TRBV5-1 and TRBJ2-7; 10 nucleotides agree with TRBD1. The CDR3 is 14 residues long. V shed 5 bases, J shed 9 bases, and the junction held 11 bases outside the gene matches. Germline V gene data show CDR1 as SGHRS and CDR2 as YFSETQ. The CDR3 nucleotides read TGCGCCAGCAGTCCCGGGACAGGGGAACGGCGGCAGTACTTC. As protein: CASSPGTGERRQYF.

The chain joins TRBV4-1 to TRBJ1-1, with D possibly TRBD1 on 5 matching bases. Trimming shortened V by 3 bases and J by 1 base, and 18 bases separated the two germline ends. The length of the CDR3 is 17 residues. Looked up from germline, CDR1 is MGHRA and CDR2 is YSYEKL. This chain's CDR3 is CASSQRVQAESNTEAFF. CDR3 in DNA: TGCGCCAGCAGCCAGCGAGTACAGGCCGAGTCGAACACTGAAGCTTTCTTT.

This clonotype showed up just a few times. For the CDR3, the DNA is TGTGCCAGCAGTTTAGAACCTCTCAATCAGCCCCAGCATTTT. Amino acids: CASSLEPLNQPQHF. The rearrangement links TRBV6-9 to TRBJ1-5; the D is unclear. CDR3 length: 14 residues. V lost 4 bases, J lost 3 bases, and 10 bases lay in between. Looked up from germline, CDR1 is MNHGY and CDR2 is SVAAGI.

This clonotype has just one count. V and J are TRBV2 and TRBJ1-4, with TRBD1 matching over 7 bases. CDR1 and CDR2 (germline): SNHLY, FYNNEI. V shed 5 bases, J shed 5 bases, and the junction held 5 bases outside the gene matches. The CDR3 is 14 amino acids. The CDR3 nucleotides are TGTGCCAGCAGTCCGGGACAGATGAATGAAAAACTGTTTTTT. This sequence encodes CASSPGQMNEKLFF. Variable domain in full (rest from reference TRBV2 and TRBJ1-4): EPEVTQTPSHQVTQMGQEVILRCVPISNHLYFYWYRQILGQKVEFLVSFYNNEISEKSEIFDDQFSVERPDGSNFTLKIRSTKLEDSAMYFCASSPGQMNEKLFFGSGTQLSVL.

In its sample, this clonotype was seen a few times. The chain carries TRBV6-5 and TRBJ1-1; D call uncertain. From germline, CDR1 is MNHEY and CDR2 SVGAGI. Trimming shortened V by 0 bases and J by 1 base, and 9 bases separated the two germline ends. CDR3 length: 15 residues. In DNA, the CDR3 is TGTGCCAGCAGTTACTCGAAAATGGAGAACACTGAAGCTTTCTTT. Residues: CASSYSKMENTEAFF.

This clonotype was detected only a few times. V gene TRBV7-9 combines with J gene TRBJ2-5, with TRBD2 as a possible D gene (5 bases). The CDR3 runs to 16 residues. V was clipped by 1 base and J by 4 bases, with 16 bases between them. The germline gives CDR1 SEHNR, CDR2 FQNEAQ (reference sequence). CDR3 sequence (DNA): TGTGCCAGCAGCTTAGTGGAGGCTCCCAGGAGAGAGACCCAGTACTTC. Its protein product is CASSLVEAPRRETQYF.

The chain is built from TRBV7-3 and TRBJ2-1; D ambiguous. The V and J ends lost 5 bases and 4 bases respectively, with 18 bases between them. The CDR3 contains 16 residues. Germline V CDR1 and CDR2: SGHTA, FQGTGA. The CDR3 DNA reads TGTGCCAGCAGCCCCGAAGGCGGAGATGGGTACAATGAGCAGTTCTTC. Translating it yields CASSPEGGDGYNEQFF.

The rearrangement uses TRBV5-1 and TRBJ2-3; TRBD1 is a possible D gene (6 bases). The CDR3 consists of 14 residues. Germline assignment: CDR1 SGHRS and CDR2 YFSETQ. The V end lost 0 bases, the J end lost 5 bases, and 10 bases lay between the germline ends. CDR3 protein: CASSLATGGDTQYF. The CDR3 nucleotides read TGCGCCAGCAGCTTGGCGACAGGAGGAGATACGCAGTATTTT.

V gene TRBV7-2 combines with J gene TRBJ2-1; no definite D call. The germline V and J ends were trimmed by 3 bases and 4 bases, with 13 bases remaining between them. Germline-derived CDR1 and CDR2 are SGHTA and FQGNSA. This CDR3 has 15 residues. CDR3 residues: CASSFQVVGYNEQFF. The CDR3 nucleotides are TGTGCCAGCAGCTTCCAGGTGGTCGGGTACAATGAGCAGTTCTTC.

The rearrangement joins TRBV2 to TRBJ2-1, with 9 bases identical to TRBD1. CDR1 is SNHLY, CDR2 FYNNEI, per germline. This CDR3 has 15 residues. Trimming cost V 8 bases and J 5 bases; bases outside gene matches: 10. The CDR3 loop reads CASDVPGQGNNEQFF. The CDR3 nucleotides are TGTGCCAGCGATGTCCCGGGACAGGGAAACAATGAGCAGTTCTTC.

The chain recombines TRBV9 with TRBJ2-3; D is undetermined. The CDR3 has 15 residues. The V end was cut by 0 bases, the J end by 5 bases, with 13 bases between. From germline, CDR1 is SGDLS and CDR2 YYNGEE. The CDR3 reads CASSVVGQERDTQYF. The DNA of the CDR3 is TGTGCCAGCAGCGTAGTAGGGCAGGAAAGAGATACGCAGTATTTT. The full variable domain, completed using reference TRBV9 and TRBJ2-3, is DSGVTQTPKHLITATGQRVTLRCSPRSGDLSVYWYQQSLDQGLQFLIQYYNGEERAKGNILERFSAQQFPDLHSELNLSSLELGDSALYFCASSVVGQERDTQYFGPGTRLTVL.

For this clonotype: A clone one base away is much larger, so this may be a read error. The V call is TRBV11-2, the J call TRBJ2-7, with D perhaps matching TRBD1 or TRBD2 (7 bases each). Germline V CDR1 and CDR2: SGHAT, FQNNGV. V lost 5 bases and J 3 bases, leaving 17 bases between the germline ends. CDR3 size: 15 residues. This CDR3 reads CASSLIERDSYEQYF. The CDR3 DNA sequence: TGTGCCAGCAGCCTTATCGAGCGGGACAGCTACGAGCAGTACTTC.

This clonotype showed up many times. The chain uses TRBV7-3 and TRBJ2-1, with 9 bases fitting TRBD1. CDR3 length equals 12 residues. Germline CDR1 and CDR2: SGHTA and FQGTGA. V lost 5 bases to trimming and J lost 10 bases; unmatched junction nucleotides: 3. The CDR3 protein is CASSTTGGEQFF. The CDR3 region has the DNA TGTGCCAGCAGCACCACAGGGGGCGAGCAGTTCTTC.

This clonotype was found many times. The chain has TRBV6-1 and TRBJ2-7; 9 nucleotides agree with TRBD1. Germline-derived CDR1 and CDR2 are MNHNS and SASEGT. J lost 4 bases, V lost 6 bases, and 10 bases had no gene match. The CDR3 runs 15 residues. The chain's CDR3 is CASSRNRGRKYEQYF. The DNA for the CDR3 is TGTGCCAGCAGCAGGAACAGGGGGCGGAAATACGAGCAGTACTTC.

The chain recombines TRBV5-1 with TRBJ1-3, with D unresolved. The germline V gene encodes CDR1 SGHRS and CDR2 YFSETQ. V was shortened by 0 bases and J by 4 bases, with 8 bases between the two germline ends. The CDR3 has 14 residues. CDR3 sequence reads: CASSLEGQGNTIYF. The CDR3 DNA is TGCGCCAGCAGCTTGGAAGGTCAAGGAAACACCATATATTTT.

This chain connects TRBV20-1 to TRBJ2-3; the D gene could be TRBD1 or TRBD2 (6 bases each). In germline, CDR1 is DFQATT, CDR2 SNEGSKA (reference sequence). V dropped 0 bases and J dropped 4 bases, with 14 bases sitting between them. This CDR3 is built from 15 residues. The CDR3 DNA follows: TGCAGTGCTAGAGATTTCGGGGGCCCCCCAGATACGCAGTATTTT. Translation gives CSARDFGGPPDTQYF.

The genes are TRBV7-6 and TRBJ2-1; TRBD2 matches 12 bases. The V gene's germline CDR1 is SGHVS and CDR2 FNYEAQ. This CDR3 region has 15 residues. Trimming cost V 1 base and J 9 bases; bases outside gene matches: 4. Written as DNA, the CDR3 is TGTGCCAGCAGCTTAGTACTAGCGGGAGGTAGTGAGCAGTTCTTC. Protein: CASSLVLAGGSEQFF.